A selection of T cell receptor beta chains follows, all from one sample in a study of blood T cell repertoires in COVID-19. TCRdb keeps only in-frame clones here, not all; method: immunoSEQ multiplex PCR. The repertoire holds 250,000 to 300,000 clones, with roughly 86% as singletons. The sequenced sample was peripheral blood. The receptors were sampled from a woman in her twenties or thirties with COVID-19, enrolled during active disease. Each CDR3 is given with its conserved first and last residue. Fields, in order: CDR3 protein, CDR3 DNA, D gene, CDR3 length, clone size, V gene, J gene. A D gene is named only where the DNA matches it firmly. A row's size may be missing; if present it is once, few, many or a size class.

CDR3: CASSAQTGSNSPLHF
DNA: TGTGCCAGTAGTGCTCAGACAGGGAGTAATTCACCCCTCCACTTT
D: TRBD1
length: 15
size: .
V: TRBV19
J: TRBJ1-6

CDR3: CASSRFASTGLSPLHF
DNA: TGTGCCAGCAGTCGATTTGCATCGACAGGGCTCTCACCCCTCCACTTT
D: TRBD1
length: 16
size: .
V: TRBV28
J: TRBJ1-6

CDR3: CASSPQRGGRRNTEAFF
DNA: TGTGCCAGCAGCCCACAGCGGGGGGGAAGGAGAAACACTGAAGCTTTCTTT
D: .
length: 17
size: .
V: TRBV7-9
J: TRBJ1-1

CDR3: CASSIPGQSYEQYF
DNA: TGTGCCAGTAGTATTCCGGGACAGAGCTACGAGCAGTACTTC
D: TRBD1
length: 14
size: .
V: TRBV19
J: TRBJ2-7

CDR3: CASSTYRNSPLHF
DNA: TGTGCCAGCAGCACCTACAGGAATAGTCCCCTCCACTTT
D: .
length: 13
size: few
V: TRBV7-3
J: TRBJ1-6

CDR3: CASSTTGALSYNEQFF
DNA: TGTGCCAGCAGCACAACAGGGGCCCTTTCCTACAATGAGCAGTTCTTC
D: TRBD1
length: 16
size: .
V: TRBV9
J: TRBJ2-1

CDR3: CASSFGDSGNTIYF
DNA: TGTGCCAGCAGCTTCGGGGATTCTGGAAACACCATATATTTT
D: .
length: 14
size: .
V: TRBV9
J: TRBJ1-3

CDR3: CASSYGRGSNQPQHF
DNA: TGTGCCAGCAGTTACGGGAGGGGATCAAATCAGCCCCAGCATTTT
D: .
length: 15
size: once
V: TRBV6-5
J: TRBJ1-5

CDR3: CASSLRTSGSVRELFF
DNA: TGCGCCAGCAGCCTACGGACTAGCGGGAGTGTTCGGGAGCTGTTTTTT
D: TRBD2
length: 16
size: .
V: TRBV5-1
J: TRBJ2-2

CDR3: CASSQEPAGDYEQYF
DNA: TGCGCCAGCAGCCAAGAACCAGCGGGCGATTACGAGCAGTACTTC
D: .
length: 15
size: .
V: TRBV4-3
J: TRBJ2-7

CDR3: CASSSVVASSYEQYF
DNA: TGTGCCAGCAGTTCCGTTGTGGCAAGTTCCTACGAGCAGTACTTC
D: .
length: 15
size: .
V: TRBV6-5
J: TRBJ2-7

CDR3: CASSAPPGYNGELFF
DNA: TGTGCCAGTAGCGCCCCCCCCGGGTATAACGGGGAGCTGTTTTTT
D: .
length: 15
size: .
V: TRBV19
J: TRBJ2-2

CDR3: CASSDSPRDREGDTQYF
DNA: TGTGCCAGCAGTGACTCGCCCCGGGACAGGGAGGGAGATACGCAGTATTTT
D: TRBD1
length: 17
size: .
V: TRBV6-4
J: TRBJ2-3

CDR3: CASSFGVMETQYF
DNA: TGTGCCAGCAGTTTCGGGGTGATGGAGACCCAGTACTTC
D: .
length: 13
size: .
V: TRBV12-3/TRBV12-4
J: TRBJ2-5

CDR3: CASSMTGIPVSPLHF
DNA: TGTGCCAGCAGTATGACAGGGATTCCGGTTTCACCCCTCCACTTT
D: TRBD1
length: 15
size: .
V: TRBV28
J: TRBJ1-6

CDR3: CASSQDRGMQPQHF
DNA: TGCGCCAGCAGCCAAGATAGAGGGATGCAGCCCCAGCATTTT
D: .
length: 14
size: .
V: TRBV4-1
J: TRBJ1-5

CDR3: CASSLEGFYGYTF
DNA: TGTGCCAGCAGTTTGGAGGGATTCTATGGCTACACCTTC
D: .
length: 13
size: .
V: TRBV28
J: TRBJ1-2

CDR3: CSVFGDSLGSAYEQYF
DNA: TGCAGCGTTTTTGGGGACAGTTTGGGCAGTGCCTACGAGCAGTACTTC
D: TRBD1
length: 16
size: .
V: TRBV29-1
J: TRBJ2-7

CDR3: CASSPVQGSNEKLFF
DNA: TGTGCCAGCAGCCCGGTGCAGGGGTCTAATGAAAAACTGTTTTTT
D: .
length: 15
size: .
V: TRBV28
J: TRBJ1-4

CDR3: CASSYKADTQYF
DNA: TGCGCCAGCAGCTACAAAGCAGATACGCAGTATTTT
D: .
length: 12
size: .
V: TRBV5-1
J: TRBJ2-3

CDR3: CASSLAITYEQYF
DNA: TGTGCCAGCAGCTTAGCCATCACCTACGAGCAGTACTTC
D: .
length: 13
size: .
V: TRBV7-9
J: TRBJ2-7

CDR3: CASSQTGFYGYTF
DNA: TGTGCCAGCAGCCAAACAGGGTTCTATGGCTACACCTTC
D: .
length: 13
size: .
V: TRBV6-2/TRBV6-3
J: TRBJ1-2

CDR3: CASTNRTGLTYEQYF
DNA: TGTGCCAGCACCAATAGGACAGGGCTTACCTACGAGCAGTACTTC
D: TRBD1
length: 15
size: once
V: TRBV6-4
J: TRBJ2-7

CDR3: CASSPRVGGSSYEQYF
DNA: TGTGCCAGCAGCCCCCGGGTGGGCGGGAGCTCCTACGAGCAGTACTTC
D: TRBD2
length: 16
size: few
V: TRBV7-2
J: TRBJ2-7

CDR3: CASSRDRGNYGYTF
DNA: TGCGCCAGCAGCCGAGACAGGGGAAACTATGGCTACACCTTC
D: TRBD1
length: 14
size: .
V: TRBV5-1
J: TRBJ1-2

CDR3: CAWRRLRTGVSVNTEAFF
DNA: TGTGCCTGGAGAAGGCTTCGGACAGGCGTTTCCGTAAACACTGAAGCTTTCTTT
D: TRBD1
length: 18
size: .
V: TRBV30
J: TRBJ1-1

CDR3: CASMGTGRPGANVLTF
DNA: TGTGCCAGTATGGGGACAGGTAGGCCTGGGGCCAACGTCCTGACTTTC
D: TRBD1
length: 16
size: .
V: TRBV19
J: TRBJ2-6

CDR3: CASRRGTRNSPLHF
DNA: TGTGCCAGCAGAAGGGGGACAAGGAATTCACCCCTCCACTTT
D: .
length: 14
size: few
V: TRBV6-5
J: TRBJ1-6

CDR3: CASTEGQVKNTEAFF
DNA: TGTGCCAGCACAGAAGGACAGGTTAAGAACACTGAAGCTTTCTTT
D: TRBD1
length: 15
size: .
V: TRBV28
J: TRBJ1-1

CDR3: CASSDLRLAGVFAETQYF
DNA: TGTGCCAGCAGTGACCTAAGACTAGCGGGAGTATTCGCGGAGACCCAGTACTTC
D: TRBD2
length: 18
size: .
V: TRBV2
J: TRBJ2-5

CDR3: CASSLVGTGDTEAFF
DNA: TGTGCCAGCAGCTTGGTTGGGACAGGGGACACTGAAGCTTTCTTT
D: TRBD1
length: 15
size: .
V: TRBV5-4
J: TRBJ1-1

CDR3: CASSHLGTGINYGYTF
DNA: TGTGCCAGCTCCCACCTAGGGACAGGGATTAACTATGGCTACACCTTC
D: TRBD1
length: 16
size: .
V: TRBV5-6
J: TRBJ1-2

CDR3: CASSQSGGQGANGYTF
DNA: TGTGCCAGCAGCCAATCCGGGGGGCAGGGGGCGAATGGCTACACCTTC
D: TRBD1
length: 16
size: .
V: TRBV4-2
J: TRBJ1-2

CDR3: CASSQTGSSNYGYTF
DNA: TGTGCCAGCAGCCAAACCGGGAGCTCCAACTATGGCTACACCTTC
D: .
length: 15
size: .
V: TRBV3-1/TRBV3-2
J: TRBJ1-2

CDR3: CASSSQWTSVFYEQYF
DNA: TGTGCCAGCAGTTCTCAATGGACTAGCGTCTTCTACGAGCAGTACTTC
D: TRBD2
length: 16
size: once
V: TRBV28
J: TRBJ2-7

CDR3: CASSLVPRGVEDEKLFF
DNA: TGTGCCAGCAGTTTAGTCCCCAGGGGAGTCGAAGATGAAAAACTGTTTTTT
D: .
length: 17
size: .
V: TRBV28
J: TRBJ1-4

CDR3: CASNPGQAGHEQYF
DNA: TGTGCCAGCAACCCAGGACAGGCAGGTCACGAGCAGTACTTC
D: TRBD1
length: 14
size: few
V: TRBV11-2
J: TRBJ2-7

CDR3: CASSRMDSSEEQYF
DNA: TGCGCCAGCAGCCGCATGGACTCCTCGGAGGAGCAGTACTTC
D: .
length: 14
size: .
V: TRBV4-1
J: TRBJ2-7

CDR3: CASRTDRETEAFF
DNA: TGTGCCAGCAGGACCGACAGGGAGACTGAAGCTTTCTTT
D: TRBD1
length: 13
size: .
V: TRBV6-5
J: TRBJ1-1

CDR3: CASSRQGLTNEKLFF
DNA: TGTGCCAGCAGCCGACAGGGTTTGACTAATGAAAAACTGTTTTTT
D: TRBD1
length: 15
size: .
V: TRBV13
J: TRBJ1-4

CDR3: CASSTDRKNIQYF
DNA: TGTGCCAGTAGTACCGACAGGAAAAACATTCAGTACTTC
D: .
length: 13
size: .
V: TRBV19
J: TRBJ2-4

CDR3: CASSASDEKLFF
DNA: TGTGCCAGCAGTGCCTCGGATGAAAAACTGTTTTTT
D: .
length: 12
size: .
V: TRBV27
J: TRBJ1-4

CDR3: CASSPGAGGSYGYTF
DNA: TGCGCCAGCAGCCCCGGGGCAGGGGGGAGCTATGGCTACACCTTC
D: TRBD1
length: 15
size: .
V: TRBV5-1
J: TRBJ1-2

CDR3: CASSQGGTYEQYF
DNA: TGTGCCAGCAGCCAGGGAGGTACCTACGAGCAGTACTTC
D: .
length: 13
size: .
V: TRBV3-1/TRBV3-2
J: TRBJ2-7

CDR3: CASSQDQGGMDEQYF
DNA: TGCGCCAGCAGCCAAGATCAGGGAGGGATGGACGAGCAGTACTTC
D: TRBD2
length: 15
size: .
V: TRBV4-1
J: TRBJ2-7

CDR3: CASSFSGSRVEQYF
DNA: TGTGCCAGCAGCTTTAGCGGGTCCCGGGTCGAGCAGTACTTC
D: TRBD2
length: 14
size: .
V: TRBV5-4
J: TRBJ2-7

CDR3: CASSDPIPGVGELFF
DNA: TGTGCCAGCAGTGACCCTATCCCCGGGGTCGGGGAGCTGTTTTTT
D: .
length: 15
size: once
V: TRBV2
J: TRBJ2-2

CDR3: CATSDTGTSGRGTDTQYF
DNA: TGTGCCACCAGTGATACCGGGACTAGCGGGAGAGGTACAGATACGCAGTATTTT
D: TRBD2
length: 18
size: .
V: TRBV24-1
J: TRBJ2-3

CDR3: CASSFFPSGSYEQYF
DNA: TGTGCCAGCAGTTTCTTCCCCTCCGGGTCCTACGAGCAGTACTTC
D: .
length: 15
size: .
V: TRBV27
J: TRBJ2-7

CDR3: CASKGLAGVLNEQFF
DNA: TGTGCCAGCAAGGGACTAGCGGGAGTATTGAATGAGCAGTTCTTC
D: TRBD2
length: 15
size: .
V: TRBV28
J: TRBJ2-1

CDR3: CASSLSGLAGGYNEQFF
DNA: TGTGCCAGCAGTTTATCAGGTCTAGCGGGAGGGTACAATGAGCAGTTCTTC
D: TRBD2
length: 17
size: .
V: TRBV27
J: TRBJ2-1

CDR3: CASSFGVRVGIQYF
DNA: TGTGCCAGCAGCTTCGGAGTGCGGGTGGGCATTCAGTACTTC
D: .
length: 14
size: .
V: TRBV11-2
J: TRBJ2-4

CDR3: CASSVQGETDTQYF
DNA: TGTGCCAGCAGCGTCCAGGGCGAGACAGATACGCAGTATTTT
D: .
length: 14
size: .
V: TRBV9
J: TRBJ2-3